This T cell receptor beta chain was profiled in a study of regulatory T cells in long-lasting Graves disease. Overall study: Graves' cases, newly diagnosed, had used antithyroid drugs under 3 months.

Through Arm-PCR of CDR3 regions and iRepertoire HTBI primers, TCR beta libraries were built. In the original processing: About 60 TRBV and about 14 TRBJ segments were identified across samples. TCRdb reprocessed the multiplex PCR reads via MiXCR and lists one record per CDR3 protein. The V and J calls were not made by the authors but by TCRdb's processing. Counted here are more than 350,000 distinct CDR3 sequences, 14% to 15% occurring once; the ten biggest clones make up 16%. CDR1 SGHRS and CDR2 YFSETQ come from the germline V gene. V dropped 0 bases and J dropped 5 bases, with 6 bases sitting between them. CDR3 length: 12 residues. This clonotype was observed a few times. Its antigen is currently unknown. Sample time point: newly diagnosed GD, antithyroid drugs for less than 3 months. Isolated PBMC RNA provided the starting material for the TCR library. Findings and caveats of the study: TRBV28, TRBJ1-2 and TRBJ2-5 were segments that persistent disease favored.

The same data also went into a second study, on T cells in Graves' hyperthyroidism and ophthalmopathy. That report notes: Not enrolled were patients with uncontrolled infection, other autoimmune disease, pregnancy or lactation.

This clonotype was sampled from a woman aged 30 to 39 with Graves disease. The starting material was peripheral blood mononuclear cells (PBMCs), obtained at new diagnosis, from a patient treated with antithyroid drugs. The chain is built from TRBV5-1 and TRBJ2-7; D is unclear. CDR3 sequence: CASSLGSHEQYF. The CDR3 DNA reads as TGCGCCAGCAGCTTGGGTTCCCACGAGCAGTACTTC.